Below are 2 T cell receptor beta chains sequenced from a single sample in a study of OX40 agonist ivuxolimab in advanced cancers. The protocol was immunoSEQ multiplex PCR, while the TCRdb copy is restricted to in-frame clones and leaves out a portion. The profile covers around 30,000 clones, with roughly 79% appearing a single time and around 20% taken by the ten largest. The sequences come from CD4+ or CD8+ T cells sorted from blood, collected in a trial of the OX40 agonist ivuxolimab. Receptors were obtained from an adult with an advanced solid tumor such as melanoma, head and neck, liver or kidney cancer.

For this clone: Other DNA sequences in the same sample also yield this CDR3. J is TRBJ2-3 and V is TRBV7-3; either TRBD1 or TRBD2 may fit D (6 bases each). CDR1 is SGHTA, CDR2 FQGTGA, per germline. The CDR3 runs 14 residues. Trimming cost V 1 base and J 5 bases, with 10 bases left between them. CDR3 loop: CASSLRGAGDTQYF. DNA of the CDR3: TGTGCCAGCAGCTTAAGGGGGGCCGGAGATACGCAGTATTTT.

This clone turned up a few times. The chain joins TRBV19 to TRBJ2-7; 13 nucleotides agree with TRBD2. CDR3 length: 16 residues. J lost 3 bases, V lost 3 bases, and 5 bases had no gene match. Germline V gives CDR1 LNHDA, CDR2 SQIVND (reference sequence). The CDR3 is CASSIGTSGGVYEQYF. DNA for the CDR3: TGTGCCAGTAGTATCGGCACTAGCGGGGGGGTCTACGAGCAGTACTTC. The complete variable domain, with remaining parts taken from reference TRBV19 and TRBJ2-7, reads DGGITQSPKYLFRKEGQNVTLSCEQNLNHDAMYWYRQDPGQGLRLIYYSQIVNDFQKGDIAEGYSVSREKKESFPLTVTSAQKNPTAFYLCASSIGTSGGVYEQYFGPGTRLTVT.